This passage covers 32 T cell receptor beta chains from one sample sequenced in a study of blood T cell repertoires in COVID-19. Produced via immunoSEQ multiplex PCR; TCRdb's table is partial and in-frame only. Here the sample spans roughly 250,000 clones, around 89% being singletons. Input material: PBMCs or T cells enriched from blood (not recorded which). These receptors were taken from a woman aged 40 to 55 with acute COVID-19.

This clone was seen a single time. The chain is built from TRBV11-2 and TRBJ1-6, with 7 bases lining up with TRBD1. The CDR3 totals 15 residues. V lost 5 bases, J lost 10 bases, and 11 bases stayed unmatched. Per the germline V gene, CDR1 is SGHAT and CDR2 is FQNNGV. The CDR3 loop reads CASSDSTGLLSPLHF. The DNA of the CDR3 is TGTGCCAGCAGCGACTCGACAGGGCTCCTGTCACCCCTCCACTTT. The whole variable domain, filled in from reference TRBV11-2 and TRBJ1-6, reads EAGVAQSPRYKIIEKRQSVAFWCNPISGHATLYWYQQILGQGPKLLIQFQNNGVVDDSQLPKDRFSAERLKGVDSTLKIQPAKLEDSAVYLCASSDSTGLLSPLHFGNGTRLTVT.

This clone was seen once. The CDR3 coding sequence is TGTGCCAGCAGTGAATACCCCTGGAGCTCTGGGGCCAACGTCCTGACTTTC. This translates into CASSEYPWSSGANVLTF. The rearrangement links TRBV25-1 to TRBJ2-6; D gene ambiguous. The CDR3 spans 17 residues. The V and J ends lost 0 bases and 0 bases respectively, with 9 bases between them. From germline, CDR1 is MGHDK and CDR2 SYGVNS.

The chain carries TRBV9 and TRBJ2-3; D gene unclear. V was shortened by 0 bases and J by 2 bases, with 10 bases between the two germline ends. This CDR3 has 15 residues. From germline, CDR1 is SGDLS and CDR2 YYNGEE. The CDR3 here is CASSVDTGNTDTQYF. As DNA, the CDR3 is TGTGCCAGCAGCGTAGATACGGGTAACACAGATACGCAGTATTTT.

V and J are TRBV7-9 and TRBJ1-3; D possibly corresponds to TRBD1 (5 bases). This CDR3 contains 16 residues. V was trimmed by 7 bases and J by 4 bases, leaving 20 bases between them. Germline values: CDR1 SEHNR, CDR2 FQNEAQ (reference sequence). CDR3 region: CASTPILGVTGNTIYF. CDR3 DNA sequence: TGTGCCAGCACCCCGATCTTAGGGGTAACGGGAAACACCATATATTTT.

V is TRBV13 and J is TRBJ2-1, with TRBD1 identical over 8 bases. Per the germline V gene, CDR1 is PRHDT and CDR2 is FYEKMQ (reference sequence). After removal of 6 bases from V and 6 bases from J, the junction contained 4 bases not matched to a gene. The CDR3 sequence is 13 residues long. The CDR3 protein is CASRGQAFNEQFF. CDR3 in DNA: TGTGCCAGCAGGGGACAGGCCTTCAATGAGCAGTTCTTC.

This clone was observed once. The chain couples TRBV10-3 to TRBJ1-3; perhaps TRBD1 as D (6 bases). The CDR3 runs to 14 residues. CDR1 and CDR2 from the germline V gene are ENHRY and SYGVKD. Trimming cost V 6 bases and J 4 bases, with 13 bases left between them. CDR3 region: CAISRDGTGNTIYF. CDR3 coding DNA: TGTGCCATCAGCCGAGATGGGACAGGAAACACCATATATTTT.

CDR3 in DNA: TGTGCCAGCAGTTTGGGACAGGGGAGAGGCGAAGAGACCCAGTACTTC. Translation gives CASSLGQGRGEETQYF. The chain employs TRBV27 and TRBJ2-5; 10 bases fit TRBD1. V lost 3 bases and J lost 3; bases outside the gene matches: 7. The CDR3 consists of 16 residues. CDR1 and CDR2 (germline): MNHEY, SMNVEV (reference sequence).

The J gene is TRBJ2-7, the V gene TRBV2; the match to TRBD1 covers 7 bases. The CDR3 is 16 residues long. Germline CDR1 reads SNHLY; CDR2 reads FYNNEI. V shed 4 bases, J shed 5 bases, and the junction held 14 bases outside the gene matches. As DNA, the CDR3 is TGTGCCAGCAGTGGAAAACAGGGGACGGTGAGCAACGAGCAGTACTTC. Protein sequence: CASSGKQGTVSNEQYF.

The J gene is TRBJ1-2, the V gene TRBV7-8, with 8 bases fitting TRBD1. Germline trimming cut 5 bases from V and 4 bases from J; bases unmatched to any gene: 9. CDR3 length: 15 amino acids. Germline-derived CDR1 and CDR2 are SGHVS and FQNEAQ. The CDR3 protein is CASSTRRQGPYGYTF. The CDR3 nucleotides read TGTGCCAGCAGCACACGCCGACAGGGGCCCTATGGCTACACCTTC.

The V and J genes are TRBV7-9 and TRBJ1-4, with D possibly TRBD1 on 5 matching bases. CDR3 length: 16 residues. CDR1 and CDR2 from the germline V gene are SEHNR and FQNEAQ (reference sequence). Trimming left V 5 bases short and J 2 bases short, with 15 bases between. The CDR3, as DNA: TGTGCCAGCAGCCTCCGCGGAGGGGCGACTAATGAAAAACTGTTTTTT. It translates to CASSLRGGATNEKLFF.

The V call is TRBV5-6, the J call TRBJ1-1; TRBD1 agrees at 8 bases. The CDR3 is 16 amino acids. The V gene's germline CDR1 is SGHDT and CDR2 YYEEEE. V lost 0 bases and J lost 0; bases outside the gene matches: 4. The CDR3 protein is CASSLVTGALNTEAFF. For the CDR3, the DNA is TGTGCCAGCAGCTTGGTGACAGGGGCCTTGAACACTGAAGCTTTCTTT.

This chain links TRBV2 with TRBJ1-5; D uncertain. Per the germline V gene, CDR1 is SNHLY and CDR2 is FYNNEI. V was cut by 4 bases and J by 4 bases, with 11 bases left in between. The CDR3 spans 14 residues. The CDR3 is CASSGGTANQPQHF. The DNA for the CDR3 is TGTGCCAGCAGTGGTGGTACAGCTAATCAGCCCCAGCATTTT.

This chain links TRBV6-2 or TRBV6-3 with TRBJ2-3, with TRBD2 matching 7 bases. CDR1 is MNHEY, CDR2 SVGEGT, per germline. The CDR3 has 14 residues. V lost 6 bases to trimming and J lost 2 bases; unmatched junction nucleotides: 5. The CDR3, as DNA: TGTGCCAGCAGCCCGACTAGCCTCACAGATACGCAGTATTTT. It yields the protein CASSPTSLTDTQYF.

The chain couples TRBV7-2 to TRBJ2-1; D perhaps matches TRBD2 (5 bases). Germline V gene lookup returns CDR1 SGHTA and CDR2 FQGNSA. V lost 2 bases, J lost 7 bases, and 9 bases lay in between. The CDR3 extends over 13 amino acids. The CDR3 loop is CASSLFGRNEQFF. The DNA of the CDR3 is TGTGCCAGCAGCTTATTTGGGAGAAATGAGCAGTTCTTC.

The V and J genes are TRBV2 and TRBJ1-2; 12 bases are a match to TRBD1. The CDR3 spans 13 residues. The trim removed 6 bases at V and 8 bases at J, leaving 4 bases unmatched. Germline CDR1 and CDR2: SNHLY and FYNNEI. The CDR3 DNA is TGTGCCAGCAGCTGGGACAGGGGGCAAGGCTACACCTTC. Encoded protein: CASSWDRGQGYTF. The full variable domain, rest sourced from reference TRBV2 and TRBJ1-2, is EPEVTQTPSHQVTQMGQEVILRCVPISNHLYFYWYRQILGQKVEFLVSFYNNEISEKSEIFDDQFSVERPDGSNFTLKIRSTKLEDSAMYFCASSWDRGQGYTFGSGTRLTVV.

The V call is TRBV5-3, the J call TRBJ1-5; 10 bases map to TRBD1. TRBV5-3 belongs to the ORF category, with a function that is uncertain. Trimming at V came to 1 base and at J to 5 bases, leaving 15 bases not matched to a gene. The CDR3 covers 19 residues. CDR3 amino acids: CARSLRGQGFPLGDQPQHF. Here the CDR3 DNA reads TGTGCCAGAAGCTTGAGGGGACAGGGGTTTCCCCTGGGCGATCAGCCCCAGCATTTT.

V is TRBV7-9 and J is TRBJ1-4; D remains unclear. Germline values: CDR1 SEHNR, CDR2 FQNEAQ (reference sequence). The CDR3 covers 15 residues. V shed 2 bases and J shed 3 bases, with 10 bases lying between them. CDR3 region: CASSLSPASNEKLFF. CDR3 nucleotide sequence: TGTGCCAGCAGCTTAAGCCCCGCCTCTAATGAAAAACTGTTTTTT.

The genes are TRBV18 and TRBJ1-5, with 7 bases matching TRBD1. J was trimmed by 0 bases and V by 4 bases; bases with no gene match: 6. The CDR3 has 16 residues. Germline V lookup: CDR1 KGHSH, CDR2 LQKENI. CDR3 in DNA: TGTGCCAGCTCACGAAGGGACAGCAATAGCAATCAGCCCCAGCATTTT. Amino acid sequence: CASSRRDSNSNQPQHF.

The chain carries TRBV12-3 or TRBV12-4 and TRBJ2-3; D gene uncertain. The germline V and J ends were trimmed by 8 bases and 1 base, with 7 bases remaining between them. This CDR3 comprises 12 residues. The CDR3 spells CASGPGTDTQYF. DNA for the CDR3: TGTGCCAGCGGGCCAGGCACAGATACGCAGTATTTT.

The chain carries TRBV7-9 and TRBJ2-2, with 7 bases that match TRBD2. The trim removed 8 bases at V and 0 bases at J, leaving 12 bases unmatched. Per the germline V gene, CDR1 is SEHNR and CDR2 is FQNEAQ (reference sequence). This CDR3 is 17 amino acids long. CDR3 nucleotide sequence: TGTGCCAGCCCAACTCGACCTAGCGGCACGAACACCGGGGAGCTGTTTTTT. Translated: CASPTRPSGTNTGELFF.

This chain uses TRBV19 with TRBJ2-1, with 9 bases lining up with TRBD2. CDR3 size: 17 residues. V dropped 10 bases and J dropped 4; count of bases not matched to a gene: 17. CDR1 and CDR2 from the germline V gene are LNHDA and SQIVND (reference sequence). The CDR3 DNA reads TGTGCCACTCGATATGGGATAAGCGGGGGGATGTACAATGAGCAGTTCTTC. It specifies CATRYGISGGMYNEQFF.

The chain has TRBV5-1 and TRBJ1-1; D is undetermined. Germline V gives CDR1 SGHRS, CDR2 YFSETQ. Trimming removed 4 bases at V and 11 bases at J, with 21 bases between. This CDR3 is 14 amino acids long. The CDR3 loop reads CASSRLGSGIEAFF. In nucleotides, the CDR3 is TGCGCCAGCAGCCGGCTTGGGTCCGGGATCGAGGCTTTCTTT.

The chain recombines TRBV12-3 or TRBV12-4 with TRBJ2-5; D is possibly TRBD1 (6 bases). Trimming shortened V by 3 bases and J by 2 bases, and 7 bases separated the two germline ends. The CDR3 sequence is 13 residues long. This CDR3 is CASSFTGQETQYF. CDR3 in DNA: TGTGCCAGCAGTTTTACAGGGCAAGAGACCCAGTACTTC.

The chain joins TRBV11-2 to TRBJ1-1; TRBD1 matches at 8 bases. The CDR3 totals 14 residues. Germline lookup yields CDR1 SGHAT and CDR2 FQNNGV. Losses at the gene ends were 5 bases for V and 4 bases for J; bases not matched to a gene: 6. Here the CDR3 DNA reads TGTGCCAGCAGCCGGGACAGGCTGAGCACTGAAGCTTTCTTT. Translation: CASSRDRLSTEAFF.

The chain is built from TRBV7-9 and TRBJ2-1; D is undetermined. V lost 1 base and J 14 bases, leaving 9 bases between the germline ends. The germline V gene has CDR1 SEHNR and CDR2 FQNEAQ (reference sequence). This CDR3 comprises 11 residues. In DNA, the CDR3 is TGTGCCAGCAGCTTAGGGCTAGATGAGTTCTTC. This translates into CASSLGLDEFF. Variable domain in full (rest from reference TRBV7-9 and TRBJ2-1): DTGVSQNPRHKITKRGQNVTFRCDPISEHNRLYWYRQTLGQGPEFLTYFQNEAQLEKSRLLSDRFSAERPKGSFSTLEIQRTEQGDSAMYLCASSLGLDEFFGPGTRLTVL.

This CDR3 reads CASSLRKSGHGNTIYF. The CDR3 DNA reads as TGTGCCAGCAGTTTACGAAAATCGGGACACGGAAACACCATATATTTT. The genes are TRBV28 and TRBJ1-3, with a weak D call TRBD1 (6 bases). Trimming pared 2 bases from V and 4 bases from J, leaving 15 bases between. The CDR3 sequence is 16 residues long. Germline V lookup: CDR1 MDHEN, CDR2 SYDVKM.

V gene TRBV4-1 combines with J gene TRBJ2-5, with D possibly being TRBD1 (6 bases). The CDR3 totals 14 residues. From germline, CDR1 is MGHRA and CDR2 YSYEKL. V was cut by 5 bases and J by 2 bases, with 12 bases left in between. This CDR3 is CASSERTDQETQYF. DNA for the CDR3: TGCGCCAGCAGCGAACGGACAGATCAAGAGACCCAGTACTTC.

The V call is TRBV9, the J call TRBJ2-1, with 9 bases fitting TRBD1. V was pared by 0 bases and J by 5 bases, with 6 bases of the junction left unmatched. CDR3 length: 16 residues. Per the germline V gene, CDR1 is SGDLS and CDR2 is YYNGEE. In nucleotides, the CDR3 is TGTGCCAGCAGCGTAGCGGGGACAGGGAATAACAATGAGCAGTTCTTC. It is translated as CASSVAGTGNNNEQFF.

The chain is built from TRBV10-3 and TRBJ1-1; 7 bases agree with TRBD1. The CDR3 loop spans 16 amino acids. Germline CDR1 and CDR2: ENHRY and SYGVKD. V lost 4 bases to trimming and J lost 1 base; unmatched junction nucleotides: 9. The CDR3 DNA reads as TGTGCCATCAGTGGCCTTGCAGGGGGTGCGAACACTGAAGCTTTCTTT. Protein sequence: CAISGLAGGANTEAFF.

The gene calls are TRBV5-4 and TRBJ2-3; D is unresolved. The CDR3 runs 13 residues. V lost 3 bases and J lost 0, with 5 bases in between. Germline V gene sequence: CDR1 SGHNT, CDR2 YYREEE (reference sequence). The CDR3 region has the DNA TGTGCCAGCAGCTCTCTAAGCACAGATACGCAGTATTTT. It specifies CASSSLSTDTQYF.

The chain recombines TRBV14 with TRBJ1-1; TRBD1 aligns across 7 bases. This CDR3 comprises 17 residues. The germline V gene has CDR1 SGHDN and CDR2 FVKESK. Germline trimming cut 3 bases from V and 0 bases from J; bases unmatched to any gene: 10. The CDR3 sequence: CASSHVDRRDMNTEAFF. The DNA of the CDR3 is TGTGCCAGCAGCCATGTGGACAGGCGGGACATGAACACTGAAGCTTTCTTT. Using reference TRBV14 and TRBJ1-1 for the parts outside the CDR3, the full variable domain is EAGVTQFPSHSVIEKGQTVTLRCDPISGHDNLYWYRRVMGKEIKFLLHFVKESKQDESGMPNNRFLAERTGGTYSTLKVQPAELEDSGVYFCASSHVDRRDMNTEAFFGQGTRLTVV.

V and J are TRBV2 and TRBJ1-1, with TRBD1 as a possible D gene (6 bases). The CDR3 has 15 amino acids. Germline CDR1 SNHLY, CDR2 FYNNEI. The ends were cut back, 6 bases at V and 1 base at J, with 15 bases in the middle. CDR3 loop: CASSLQGTANTEAFF. CDR3 nucleotides: TGTGCCAGCAGCCTACAGGGTACGGCGAACACTGAAGCTTTCTTT.